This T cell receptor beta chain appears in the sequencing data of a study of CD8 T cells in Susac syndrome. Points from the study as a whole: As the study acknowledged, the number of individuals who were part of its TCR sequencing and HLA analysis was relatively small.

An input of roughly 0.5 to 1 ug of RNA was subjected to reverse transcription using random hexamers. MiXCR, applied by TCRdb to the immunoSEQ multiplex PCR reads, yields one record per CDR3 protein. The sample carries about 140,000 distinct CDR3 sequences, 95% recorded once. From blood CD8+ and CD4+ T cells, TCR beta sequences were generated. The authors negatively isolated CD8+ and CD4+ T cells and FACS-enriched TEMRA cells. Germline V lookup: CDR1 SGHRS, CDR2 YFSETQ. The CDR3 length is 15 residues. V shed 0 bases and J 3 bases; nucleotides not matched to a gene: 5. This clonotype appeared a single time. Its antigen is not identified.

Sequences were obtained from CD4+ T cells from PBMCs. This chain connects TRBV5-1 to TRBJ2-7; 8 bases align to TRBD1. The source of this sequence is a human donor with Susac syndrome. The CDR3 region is CASSLAGQGYYEQYF. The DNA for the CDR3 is TGCGCCAGCAGCTTGGCCGGACAGGGATACTACGAGCAGTACTTC.